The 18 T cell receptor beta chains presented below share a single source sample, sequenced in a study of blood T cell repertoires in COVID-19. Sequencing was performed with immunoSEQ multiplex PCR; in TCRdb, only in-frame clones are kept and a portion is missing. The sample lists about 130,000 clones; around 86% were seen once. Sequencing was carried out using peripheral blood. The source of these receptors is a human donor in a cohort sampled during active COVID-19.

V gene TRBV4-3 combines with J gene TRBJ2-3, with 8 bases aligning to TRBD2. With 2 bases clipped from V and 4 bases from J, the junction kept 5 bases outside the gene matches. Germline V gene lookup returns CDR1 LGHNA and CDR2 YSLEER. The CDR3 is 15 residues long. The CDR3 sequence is CASSQREGGADTQYF. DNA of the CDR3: TGCGCCAGCAGCCAACGGGAGGGGGGTGCAGATACGCAGTATTTT.

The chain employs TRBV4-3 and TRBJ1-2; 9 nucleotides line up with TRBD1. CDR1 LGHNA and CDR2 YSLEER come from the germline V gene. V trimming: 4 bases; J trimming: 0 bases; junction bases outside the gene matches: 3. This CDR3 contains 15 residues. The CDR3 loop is CASSPRDRANYGYTF. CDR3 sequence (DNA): TGCGCCAGCAGCCCCCGGGACAGGGCTAACTATGGCTACACCTTC.

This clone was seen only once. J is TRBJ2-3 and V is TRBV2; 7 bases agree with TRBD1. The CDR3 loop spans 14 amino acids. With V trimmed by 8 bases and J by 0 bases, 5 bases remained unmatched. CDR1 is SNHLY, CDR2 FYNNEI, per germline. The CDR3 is CASLQGLSTDTQYF. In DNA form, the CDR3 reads TGTGCCAGCCTACAGGGGCTAAGCACAGATACGCAGTATTTT.

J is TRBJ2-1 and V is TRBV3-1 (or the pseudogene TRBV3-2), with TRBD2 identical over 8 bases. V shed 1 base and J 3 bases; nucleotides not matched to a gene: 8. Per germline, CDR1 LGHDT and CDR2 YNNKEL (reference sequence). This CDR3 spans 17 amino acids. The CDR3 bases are TGTGCCAGCAGCCAAGTAGGCGGAACTAGCGGCTACAATGAGCAGTTCTTC. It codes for CASSQVGGTSGYNEQFF.

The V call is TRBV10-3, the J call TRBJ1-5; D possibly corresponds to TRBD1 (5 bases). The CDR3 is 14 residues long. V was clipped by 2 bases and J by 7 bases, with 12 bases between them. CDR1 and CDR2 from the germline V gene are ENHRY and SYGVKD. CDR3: CAISEGAQGQPQHF. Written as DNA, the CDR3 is TGTGCCATCAGTGAGGGGGCCCAGGGACAGCCCCAGCATTTT.

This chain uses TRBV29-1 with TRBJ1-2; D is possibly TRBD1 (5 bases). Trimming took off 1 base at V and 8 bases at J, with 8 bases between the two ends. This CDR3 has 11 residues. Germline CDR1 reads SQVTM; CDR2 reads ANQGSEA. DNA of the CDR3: TGCAGCGTTGAAGTAGGGGTCGGCTACACCTTC. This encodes CSVEVGVGYTF.

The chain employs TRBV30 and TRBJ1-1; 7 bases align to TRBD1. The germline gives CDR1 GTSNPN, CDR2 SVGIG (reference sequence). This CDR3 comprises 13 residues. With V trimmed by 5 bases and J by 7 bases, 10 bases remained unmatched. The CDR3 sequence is CAWGLQGLREAFF. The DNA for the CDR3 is TGTGCCTGGGGATTACAGGGGTTACGTGAAGCTTTCTTT.

In nucleotides, the CDR3 is TGCGCCAGCAGCCAAGATCCCAGGGGTAATGAAAAACTGTTTTTT. Translated, it gives CASSQDPRGNEKLFF. The chain employs TRBV4-1 and TRBJ1-4, with D possibly being TRBD1 (6 bases). CDR3 length equals 15 residues. Germline V gene lookup returns CDR1 MGHRA and CDR2 YSYEKL. Trimming removed 0 bases from V and 4 bases from J, with 9 bases in between.

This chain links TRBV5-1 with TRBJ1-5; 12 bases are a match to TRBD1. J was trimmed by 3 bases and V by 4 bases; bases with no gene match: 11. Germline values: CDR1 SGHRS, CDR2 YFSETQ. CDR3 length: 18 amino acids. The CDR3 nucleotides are TGCGCCAGCAGCCCTGGACCGGGACAGGGGGCTGACAATCAGCCCCAGCATTTT. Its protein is CASSPGPGQGADNQPQHF.

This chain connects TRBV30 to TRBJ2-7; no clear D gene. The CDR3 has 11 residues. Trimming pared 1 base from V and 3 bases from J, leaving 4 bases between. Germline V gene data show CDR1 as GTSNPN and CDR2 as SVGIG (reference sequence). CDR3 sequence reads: CAWSAGYEQYF. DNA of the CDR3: TGTGCCTGGAGTGCGGGCTACGAGCAGTACTTC. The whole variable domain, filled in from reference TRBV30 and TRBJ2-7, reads SQTIHQWPATLVQPVGSPLSLECTVEGTSNPNLYWYRQAAGRGLQLLFYSVGIGQISSEVPQNLSASRPQDRQFILSSKKLLLSDSGFYLCAWSAGYEQYFGPGTRLTVT.

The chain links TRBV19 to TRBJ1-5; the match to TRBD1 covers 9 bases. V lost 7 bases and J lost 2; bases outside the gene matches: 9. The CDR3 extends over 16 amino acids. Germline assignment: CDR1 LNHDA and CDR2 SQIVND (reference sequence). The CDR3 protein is CASMSGTGYGNQPQHF. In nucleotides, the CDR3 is TGTGCCAGTATGTCCGGGACAGGGTATGGCAATCAGCCCCAGCATTTT.

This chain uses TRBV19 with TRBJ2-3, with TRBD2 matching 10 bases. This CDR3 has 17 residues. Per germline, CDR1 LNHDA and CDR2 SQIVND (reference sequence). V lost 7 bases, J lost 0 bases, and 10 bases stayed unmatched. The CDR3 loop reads CASIGSGRGISTDTQYF. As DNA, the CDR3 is TGTGCCAGTATTGGGAGCGGGAGGGGGATAAGCACAGATACGCAGTATTTT.

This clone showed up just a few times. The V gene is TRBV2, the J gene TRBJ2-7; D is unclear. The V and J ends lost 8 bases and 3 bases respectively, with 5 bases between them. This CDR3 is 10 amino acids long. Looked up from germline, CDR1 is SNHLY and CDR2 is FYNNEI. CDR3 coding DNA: TGTGCCAGCCGTAACTACGAGCAGTACTTC. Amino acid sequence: CASRNYEQYF.

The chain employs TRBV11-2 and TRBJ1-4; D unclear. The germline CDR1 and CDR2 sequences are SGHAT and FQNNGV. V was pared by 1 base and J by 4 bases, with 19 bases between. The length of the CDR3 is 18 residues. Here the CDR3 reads CASSLGSSVRAFNEKLFF. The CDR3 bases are TGTGCCAGCAGCTTAGGGTCATCGGTCAGAGCGTTTAATGAAAAACTGTTTTTT.

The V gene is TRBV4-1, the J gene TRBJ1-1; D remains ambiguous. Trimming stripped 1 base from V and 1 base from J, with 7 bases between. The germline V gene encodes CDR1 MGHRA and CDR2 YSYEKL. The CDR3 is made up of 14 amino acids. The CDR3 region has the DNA TGCGCCAGCAGCCAAGGGCCCCAGAACACTGAAGCTTTCTTT. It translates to CASSQGPQNTEAFF.

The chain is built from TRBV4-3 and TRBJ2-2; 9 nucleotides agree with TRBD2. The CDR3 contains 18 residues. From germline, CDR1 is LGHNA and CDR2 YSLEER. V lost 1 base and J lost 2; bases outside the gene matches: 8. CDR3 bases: TGCGCCAGCAGCCAAGCATTCGGTCTAGCGGGAAACACCGGGGAGCTGTTTTTT. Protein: CASSQAFGLAGNTGELFF.

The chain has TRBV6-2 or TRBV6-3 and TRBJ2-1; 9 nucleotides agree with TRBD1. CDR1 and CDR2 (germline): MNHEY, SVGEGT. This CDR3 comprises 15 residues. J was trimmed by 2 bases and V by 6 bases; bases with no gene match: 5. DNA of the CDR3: TGTGCCAGCAGCCAGACAGGGGGTGCCTACAATGAGCAGTTCTTC. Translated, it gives CASSQTGGAYNEQFF.

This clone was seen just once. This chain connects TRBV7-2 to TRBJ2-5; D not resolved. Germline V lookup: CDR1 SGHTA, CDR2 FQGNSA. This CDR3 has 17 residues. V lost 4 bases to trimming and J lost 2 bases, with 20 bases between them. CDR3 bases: TGTGCCAGCAGCTCCTACGGAGACTTTCTCCCACAAGAGACCCAGTACTTC. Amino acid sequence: CASSSYGDFLPQETQYF.